Each of the 18 T cell receptor beta chains below was sequenced from the same sample in a study of shared clonotypes between healthy human individuals. Here immunoSEQ multiplex PCR was the method, and the copy in TCRdb shows in-frame clones only, minus some. The sample lists about 1 million clones; under 80% were seen once. The sequenced sample consisted of memory CD4+ T cells sorted from blood. Subset meaning: CD45RA-negative fraction. The source is a man aged 18-30 years in good health.

This clone has just one count. The genes are TRBV2 and TRBJ2-5; weak D call: TRBD2 (7 bases). Between the trimmed V and J ends, which lost 5 bases and 5 bases, there was a span of 12 bases. This CDR3 has 13 residues. CDR1 is SNHLY, CDR2 FYNNEI, per germline. CDR3 nucleotide sequence: TGTGCCAGCAGTCGGGGGGCTTGGGAGACCCAGTACTTC. This gives the protein CASSRGAWETQYF.

The chain couples TRBV28 to TRBJ1-5; tentative D call: TRBD1 (6 bases). Germline V gene sequence: CDR1 MDHEN, CDR2 SYDVKM. The V and J ends lost 10 bases and 3 bases respectively, with 16 bases between them. This CDR3 is 14 amino acids long. This CDR3 is CAIATGNNNQPQHF. Written as DNA, the CDR3 is TGTGCCATCGCGACAGGCAACAACAATCAGCCCCAGCATTTT. The entire variable domain, with the rest obtained from reference TRBV28 and TRBJ1-5, is as follows: DVKVTQSSRYLVKRTGEKVFLECVQDMDHENMFWYRQDPGLGLRLIYFSYDVKMKEKGDIPEGYSVSREKKERFSLILESASTNQTSMYLCAIATGNNNQPQHFGDGTRLSIL.

The chain carries TRBV18 and TRBJ2-7; no reliable D call. The CDR3 contains 13 residues. Germline CDR1 and CDR2: KGHSH and LQKENI. The ends were cut back, 3 bases at V and 6 bases at J, with 12 bases in the middle. The CDR3 is CASSPSPSREQYF. The CDR3 DNA reads TGTGCCAGCTCACCTTCGCCGTCGCGCGAGCAGTACTTC.

The CDR3 nucleotides are TGCGCCAGCAGCTTCACAGGGGAAAACATTCAGTACTTC. This translates into CASSFTGENIQYF. The chain has TRBV5-1 and TRBJ2-4; TRBD1 aligns across 7 bases. The V and J ends lost 2 bases and 5 bases, in that order; junction bases with no gene match: 1. This CDR3 contains 13 residues. CDR1 SGHRS and CDR2 YFSETQ come from the germline V gene.

The rearrangement links TRBV5-1 to TRBJ1-5; D ambiguous. Trimming removed 4 bases at V and 3 bases at J, with 11 bases between. The CDR3 covers 14 residues. CDR1 SGHRS and CDR2 YFSETQ come from the germline V gene. CDR3 amino acids: CASSVSPDNQPQHF. Here the CDR3 DNA reads TGCGCCAGCAGCGTTTCCCCGGACAATCAGCCCCAGCATTTT.

This clone has at least ten counts. The J gene is TRBJ2-1, the V gene TRBV4-3; D is perhaps TRBD1 (5 bases). V was shortened by 0 bases and J by 1 base, with 13 bases between the two germline ends. CDR3 length: 17 residues. The germline CDR1 and CDR2 sequences are LGHNA and YSLEER. For the CDR3, the DNA is TGCGCCAGCAGCCAAGATTTGGCAGGGCCTTCCTACAATGAGCAGTTCTTC. Translation gives CASSQDLAGPSYNEQFF.

This clone was found once. The genes are TRBV19 and TRBJ2-2; perhaps TRBD1 as D (6 bases). V lost 3 bases to trimming and J lost 4 bases, with 15 bases between them. This CDR3 is built from 16 residues. Germline loops: CDR1 LNHDA, CDR2 SQIVND (reference sequence). The CDR3 DNA reads as TGTGCCAGTAGTATGATCGGACAGTTGGTCACCGGGGAGCTGTTTTTT. Translation: CASSMIGQLVTGELFF.

In its sample, this clone was seen a few times. The V and J genes are TRBV7-9 and TRBJ1-3, with D uncertain. The V and J ends lost 5 bases and 0 bases respectively, with 11 bases between them. The germline CDR1 and CDR2 sequences are SEHNR and FQNEAQ (reference sequence). This CDR3 has 15 amino acids. CDR3 sequence (DNA): TGTGCCAGCAGCCTTACCGCGACCTCTGGAAACACCATATATTTT. Encoded protein: CASSLTATSGNTIYF.

This chain uses TRBV27 with TRBJ1-6; D is ambiguous. The V and J ends lost 2 bases and 7 bases respectively, with 9 bases between them. This CDR3 has 14 amino acids. CDR1 is MNHEY and CDR2 is SMNVEV in the germline V gene (reference sequence). CDR3: CASSLGVWNSPLHF. DNA for the CDR3: TGTGCCAGCAGTTTAGGAGTGTGGAATTCACCCCTCCACTTT.

V usage is TRBV9 and J usage is TRBJ2-5; 9 bases align to TRBD2. The CDR3 is 14 residues long. V was pared by 3 bases and J by 7 bases, with 7 bases of the junction left unmatched. Germline assignment: CDR1 SGDLS and CDR2 YYNGEE. CDR3 sequence (DNA): TGTGCCAGCAGCGGGGGACTAGCTGGGGGGACCCAGTACTTC. This gives the protein CASSGGLAGGTQYF.

The chain recombines TRBV27 with TRBJ1-5; 7 bases are a match to TRBD1. Germline-derived CDR1 and CDR2 are MNHEY and SMNVEV (reference sequence). V lost 3 bases and J lost 4; bases outside the gene matches: 3. The CDR3 spans 14 residues. The CDR3 sequence is CASSFRGENQPQHF. The CDR3 DNA sequence: TGTGCCAGCAGTTTCAGGGGGGAAAATCAGCCCCAGCATTTT.

The gene calls are TRBV27 and TRBJ1-6, with D unclear. Germline V CDR1 and CDR2: MNHEY, SMNVEV (reference sequence). V was shortened by 6 bases and J by 8 bases, with 23 bases between the two germline ends. The length of the CDR3 is 17 residues. The CDR3 sequence is CASRPGMLPAEDSPLHF. CDR3 nucleotide sequence: TGTGCCAGCAGGCCGGGCATGCTCCCGGCCGAGGATTCACCCCTCCACTTT.

A few counts support this clone. The chain couples TRBV7-9 to TRBJ1-1; D possibly corresponds to TRBD1 (6 bases). The CDR3 has 14 amino acids. Trimming cost V 4 bases and J 4 bases, with 13 bases left between them. The V gene's germline CDR1 is SEHNR and CDR2 FQNEAQ (reference sequence). The CDR3 sequence is CASSSTGISTEAFF. Here the CDR3 DNA reads TGTGCCAGCAGCTCCACAGGGATATCCACTGAAGCTTTCTTT.

This chain links TRBV7-9 with TRBJ2-2; maybe TRBD1 (7 bases). V lost 3 bases to trimming and J lost 5 bases, with 10 bases between them. Germline CDR1 and CDR2: SEHNR and FQNEAQ (reference sequence). The CDR3 contains 14 residues. In DNA, the CDR3 is TGTGCCAGCAGCTTGACAGGGAGGACCGGGGAGCTGTTTTTT. Translation: CASSLTGRTGELFF. The whole variable domain, filled in from reference TRBV7-9 and TRBJ2-2, reads DTGVSQNPRHKITKRGQNVTFRCDPISEHNRLYWYRQTLGQGPEFLTYFQNEAQLEKSRLLSDRFSAERPKGSFSTLEIQRTEQGDSAMYLCASSLTGRTGELFFGEGSRLTVL.

The CDR3 reads CASSRGGPTDTQYF. In nucleotides, the CDR3 is TGTGCCAGCAGCCGAGGGGGGCCCACAGATACGCAGTATTTT. The chain employs TRBV9 and TRBJ2-3, with D perhaps TRBD1 or TRBD2 (6 bases each). V lost 4 bases and J lost 2, with 11 bases in between. This CDR3 is built from 14 residues. Germline V CDR1 and CDR2: SGDLS, YYNGEE.

The chain couples TRBV20-1 to TRBJ1-1; D perhaps matches TRBD1 (5 bases). The CDR3 is 10 residues long. The V gene's germline CDR1 is DFQATT and CDR2 SNEGSKA (reference sequence). V dropped 3 bases and J dropped 12 bases, with 11 bases sitting between them. DNA for the CDR3: TGCAGTGCTAGCCGGGACCACACTTTCTTT. It yields the protein CSASRDHTFF.

This chain links TRBV30 with TRBJ1-2; TRBD1 is a possible D gene (6 bases). The germline V gene encodes CDR1 GTSNPN and CDR2 SVGIG (reference sequence). The CDR3 sequence is 13 residues long. Trimming cost V 3 bases and J 2 bases, with 10 bases left between them. The CDR3 reads CAWRVGGNYGYTF. For the CDR3, the DNA is TGTGCCTGGAGGGTAGGGGGGAACTATGGCTACACCTTC. Using reference TRBV30 and TRBJ1-2 for the parts outside the CDR3, the full variable domain is SQTIHQWPATLVQPVGSPLSLECTVEGTSNPNLYWYRQAAGRGLQLLFYSVGIGQISSEVPQNLSASRPQDRQFILSSKKLLLSDSGFYLCAWRVGGNYGYTFGSGTRLTVV.

The chain has TRBV18 and TRBJ2-1, with 12 bases identical to TRBD2. The ends lost 5 bases at V and 7 bases at J; junction bases unmatched: 9. The CDR3 sequence is 16 residues long. Per germline, CDR1 KGHSH and CDR2 LQKENI. The CDR3 bases are TGTGCCAGCTCAAGAGCCCTAGCGGGAGGGGGTAATGAGCAGTTCTTC. Translation gives CASSRALAGGGNEQFF.